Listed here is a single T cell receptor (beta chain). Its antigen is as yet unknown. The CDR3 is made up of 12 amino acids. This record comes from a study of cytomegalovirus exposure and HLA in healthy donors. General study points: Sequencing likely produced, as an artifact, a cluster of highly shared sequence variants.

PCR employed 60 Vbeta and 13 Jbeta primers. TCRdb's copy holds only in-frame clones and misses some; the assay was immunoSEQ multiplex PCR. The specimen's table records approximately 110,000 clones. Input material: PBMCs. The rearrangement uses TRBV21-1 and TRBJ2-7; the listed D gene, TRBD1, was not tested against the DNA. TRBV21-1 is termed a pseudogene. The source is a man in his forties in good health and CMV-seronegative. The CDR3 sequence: CASSNNRGEQYF. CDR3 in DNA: TGTGCCAGCAGCAATAACAGGGGCGAGCAGTACTTC.